This TCR beta chain was sequenced in a study of blood T cell repertoires in COVID-19. Original processing notes: Amplifying reference gene primers gave estimates of nucleated cell counts. Clones were sequenced by immunoSEQ multiplex PCR, and TCRdb holds only the in-frame ones, with some missing. V and J calls and clone size come straight from that table; D and trimming were deduced from the DNA. The sample yields some 24,000 clones, approximately 80% seen once. CDR1 and CDR2 (germline): SEHNR, FQNEAQ (reference sequence). V shed 5 bases and J shed 0 bases, with 12 bases lying between them. The CDR3 runs 15 residues.

The sequenced sample consisted of peripheral blood. The source of this sequence is a man in his 70s with acute or convalescent COVID-19. The V call is TRBV7-9, the J call TRBJ2-3, with a weak D call TRBD1 (6 bases). For the CDR3, the DNA is TGTGCCAGCAGCCCCGAGAGGGGGAGCACAGATACGCAGTATTTT. Translating gives CASSPERGSTDTQYF.